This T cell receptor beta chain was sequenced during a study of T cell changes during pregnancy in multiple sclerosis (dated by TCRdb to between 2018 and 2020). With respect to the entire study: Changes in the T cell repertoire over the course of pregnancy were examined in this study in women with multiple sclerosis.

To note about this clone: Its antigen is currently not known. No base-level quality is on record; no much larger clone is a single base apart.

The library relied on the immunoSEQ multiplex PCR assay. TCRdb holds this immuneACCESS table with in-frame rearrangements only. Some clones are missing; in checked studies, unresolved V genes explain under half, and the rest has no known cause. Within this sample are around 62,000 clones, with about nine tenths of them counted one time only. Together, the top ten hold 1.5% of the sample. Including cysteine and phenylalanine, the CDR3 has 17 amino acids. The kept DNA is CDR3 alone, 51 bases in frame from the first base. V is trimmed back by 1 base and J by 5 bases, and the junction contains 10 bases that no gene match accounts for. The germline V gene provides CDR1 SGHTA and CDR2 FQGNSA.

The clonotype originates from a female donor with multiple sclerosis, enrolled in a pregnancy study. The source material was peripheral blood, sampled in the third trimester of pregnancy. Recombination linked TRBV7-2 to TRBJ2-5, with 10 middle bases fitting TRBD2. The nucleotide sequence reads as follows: TGTGCCAGCAGCTTAGGGTATCTAGCGGGAGTAACGGAGACCCAGTACTTC. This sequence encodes CASSLGYLAGVTETQYF.